This is a list of T cell receptor beta chains from one sample in a study of regulatory T cells in long-lasting Graves disease. TCRdb redid the calling of the multiplex PCR reads with MiXCR, one entry per CDR3 protein. The sample contains 300,000 to 400,000 distinct CDR3 sequences, around 16% of which appear only once. Sequenced here: peripheral blood mononuclear cells (PBMCs), sampled at new diagnosis, from a patient treated with antithyroid drugs. All receptors come from a female donor with Graves disease. CDR3s include the opening cysteine and the closing phenylalanine or tryptophan. The D gene is left open where the match is weak. Clone sizes are given selectively: once, few, many, or a class where the clone is expanded.

V,size,J,D,DNA,CDR3
TRBV29-1,many,TRBJ1-1,.,TGCAGCGGGGGGGGGTCGAACACTGAAGCTTTCTTT,CSGGGSNTEAFF
TRBV3-1,many,TRBJ1-2,.,TGTGCCAGCAGCCAAGATAGAGGGAGCGACTATGGCTACACCTTC,CASSQDRGSDYGYTF
TRBV29-1,many,TRBJ1-1,.,TGCAGCGTTGCGGGAAGGGGTGAAGCTTTCTTT,CSVAGRGEAFF
TRBV7-9,many,TRBJ1-2,TRBD1,TGTGCCAGCAGCTTAGAGGGGGCCGGCTATGGCTACACCTTC,CASSLEGAGYGYTF
TRBV5-1,many,TRBJ1-1,TRBD1,TGCGCCAGCAGCCGTAACCCGAGGACAGGAATGAACACTGAAGCTTTCTTT,CASSRNPRTGMNTEAFF
TRBV7-2,many,TRBJ2-2,.,TGTGCCAGCATCCCGGAGGGTTTGAACACCGGGGAGCTGTTTTTT,CASIPEGLNTGELFF
TRBV6-2/TRBV6-3,few,TRBJ2-3,.,TGTGCCAGCAGCGGAGGGCTAGTCTCAGATACGCAGTATTTT,CASSGGLVSDTQYF
TRBV12-3/TRBV12-4,many,TRBJ2-3,TRBD2,TGTGCCAGCGGCCTCGGGACTAGCGAGTCCTCCGACCCCACAGATACGCAGTATTTT,CASGLGTSESSDPTDTQYF
TRBV28,many,TRBJ1-1,.,TGTGCCAGCAGTTTATCTGGGTGGGCTGAAGCTTTCTTT,CASSLSGWAEAFF
TRBV28,.,TRBJ1-1,.,TGTGCCAGCAGTTTAAGGGCCGGGAGGAGGACTGAAGCTTTCTTT,CASSLRAGRRTEAFF
TRBV12-3/TRBV12-4,many,TRBJ2-2,TRBD1,TGTGCCAGCACTAGACAGGGGCCGGCACGCGGCGGGGAGCTGTTTTTT,CASTRQGPARGGELFF
TRBV4-3,.,TRBJ1-1,.,TGCGCCAGCAGCCAAGTCGGGGTGGACACTGAAGCTTTCTTT,CASSQVGVDTEAFF
TRBV6-2/TRBV6-3,many,TRBJ2-3,.,TGTGCCAGTTTCGAGAACCCGGGACCCACGCAGTATTTT,CASFENPGPTQYF
TRBV3-1,.,TRBJ2-7,.,TGTGCCAGCAGCCAACGGTCGGGCTACGAGCAGTACTTC,CASSQRSGYEQYF
TRBV5-1,many,TRBJ1-1,TRBD1,TGCGCCAGCAGCTTGGGGTCGCCGGGACAGGGGGCTCCCGACACTGAAGCTTTCTTT,CASSLGSPGQGAPDTEAFF
TRBV18,many,TRBJ1-2,.,TGTGCCAGCGGGGTACAGACTAACTATGGCTACACCTTC,CASGVQTNYGYTF
TRBV9,.,TRBJ2-1,.,TGTGCCAGCAGCGTAGGGCGGGGGCCGCCTTCCTACAATGAGCAGTTCTTC,CASSVGRGPPSYNEQFF
TRBV12-3/TRBV12-4,many,TRBJ2-5,.,TGTGCCAGCAGTTTAAATGGGAGGGGAGGGGGGGAGACCCAGTACTTC,CASSLNGRGGGETQYF
TRBV15,many,TRBJ1-1,.,TGTGCCACCAGCAGGTCGCTGGGGACGGTGAACACTGAAGCTTTCTTT,CATSRSLGTVNTEAFF
TRBV27,many,TRBJ2-2,TRBD1,TGTGCCAGCAGTGAACAGGGGAGAGGCGGGGAGCTGTTTTTT,CASSEQGRGGELFF
TRBV6-1,many,TRBJ1-1,TRBD1,TGTGCCAGCAGTCGTCGCCTGGGACAGGGATGGACTGAAGCTTTCTTT,CASSRRLGQGWTEAFF
TRBV19,few,TRBJ1-1,.,TGTGCCAGTAGAGCCTATGTAGGCGAGAACACTGAAGCTTTCTTT,CASRAYVGENTEAFF
TRBV13,many,TRBJ1-3,.,TGTGCCAGCAGCTTAGACTCAGGCTCTGGAAACACCATATATTTT,CASSLDSGSGNTIYF
TRBV12-5,.,TRBJ1-5,.,TGTGCCCGCCTTGGGGGTAATCAGCCCCAGCATTTT,CARLGGNQPQHF
TRBV20-1,many,TRBJ2-7,.,TGCAGTGCTAGAGGTCGAGCAGAGATTTACGAGCAGTACTTC,CSARGRAEIYEQYF
TRBV5-1,many,TRBJ2-5,TRBD1,TGCGCCAGCAGCCGCAACCTAGGACAGGGTGGGGAGACCCAGTACTTC,CASSRNLGQGGETQYF
TRBV11-2,many,TRBJ2-2,.,TGTGCCAGCAGCTTATTAGGTGTCGGGGAGCTGTTTTTT,CASSLLGVGELFF
TRBV5-1,few,TRBJ2-1,TRBD2,TGCGCCAGCAGCTCCAGCGGGGGGCCAAATGAGCAGTTCTTC,CASSSSGGPNEQFF
TRBV11-3,many,TRBJ2-2,.,TGTGCCAGCAGCTTAGGCTCTGGCGGGGAGCTGTTTTTT,CASSLGSGGELFF